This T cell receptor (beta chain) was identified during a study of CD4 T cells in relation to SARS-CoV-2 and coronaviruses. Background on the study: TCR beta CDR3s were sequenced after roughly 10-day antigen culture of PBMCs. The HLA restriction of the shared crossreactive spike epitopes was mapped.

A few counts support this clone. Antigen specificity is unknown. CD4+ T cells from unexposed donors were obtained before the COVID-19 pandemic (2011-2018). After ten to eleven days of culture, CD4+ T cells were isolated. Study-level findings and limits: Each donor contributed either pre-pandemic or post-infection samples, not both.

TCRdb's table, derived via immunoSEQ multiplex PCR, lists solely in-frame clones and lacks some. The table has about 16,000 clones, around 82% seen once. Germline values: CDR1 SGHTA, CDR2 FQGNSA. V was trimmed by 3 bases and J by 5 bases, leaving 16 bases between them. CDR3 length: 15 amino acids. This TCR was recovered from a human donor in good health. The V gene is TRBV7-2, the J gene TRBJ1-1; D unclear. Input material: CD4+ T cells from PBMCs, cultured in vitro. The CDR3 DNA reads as TGTGCCAGCAGCTTTTTTTTAGGCCGAGGAACTGAAGCTTTCTTT. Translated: CASSFFLGRGTEAFF.